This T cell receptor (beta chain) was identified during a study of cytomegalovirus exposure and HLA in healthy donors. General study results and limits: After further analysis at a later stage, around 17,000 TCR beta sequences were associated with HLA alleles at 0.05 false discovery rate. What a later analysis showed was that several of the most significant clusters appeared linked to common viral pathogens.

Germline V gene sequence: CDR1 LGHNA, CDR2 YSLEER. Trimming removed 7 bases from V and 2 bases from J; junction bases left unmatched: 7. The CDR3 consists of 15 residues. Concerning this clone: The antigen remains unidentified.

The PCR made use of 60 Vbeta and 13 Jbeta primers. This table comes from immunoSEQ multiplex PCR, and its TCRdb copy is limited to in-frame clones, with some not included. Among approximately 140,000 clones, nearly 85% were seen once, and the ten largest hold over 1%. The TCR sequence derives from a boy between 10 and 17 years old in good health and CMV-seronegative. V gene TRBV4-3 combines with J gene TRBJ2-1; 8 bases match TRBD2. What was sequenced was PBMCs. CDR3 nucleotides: TGCGCCAGCAAACTGGGGCGGGGGGCCTACAATGAGCAGTTCTTC. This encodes CASKLGRGAYNEQFF.